The present T cell receptor (beta chain) was sequenced within a study of shared clonotypes between healthy human individuals. TCRdb's table, derived via immunoSEQ multiplex PCR, lists solely in-frame clones and lacks some. Seen here are over 700,000 clones, around 70% observed once, and the top ten hold under 2%. Germline V lookup: CDR1 SGHVS, CDR2 FQNEAQ. V dropped 4 bases and J dropped 4; count of bases not matched to a gene: 7. This CDR3 is built from 17 residues. The sample taken for sequencing was memory CD4+ T cells sorted from blood. Subset noted: CD45RA-negative fraction. This receptor was obtained from a woman in her twenties or thirties in good health. V usage is TRBV7-8 and J usage is TRBJ2-1; the match to TRBD2 covers 13 bases. The CDR3 loop reads CASSSLAGGPLYNEQFF. The CDR3, as DNA: TGTGCCAGCAGCTCACTAGCGGGAGGGCCGTTATACAATGAGCAGTTCTTC. Based on the CDR3 plus reference TRBV7-8 and TRBJ2-1, the full variable domain is GAGVSQSPRYKVAKRGQDVALRCDPISGHVSLFWYQQALGQGPEFLTYFQNEAQLDKSGLPSDRFFAERPEGSVSTLKIQRTQQEDSAVYLCASSSLAGGPLYNEQFFGPGTRLTVL.